A selection of T cell receptor beta chains follows, all from one sample in a study of CD8+ T cells in alopecia areata. Generated by immunoSEQ multiplex PCR, the TCRdb table keeps only in-frame clones and is missing some. The sample records around 97,000 clones, less than 70% being singletons. The sample comprised CD4+ T cells sorted from blood. The source of these receptors is a human donor in good health. CDR3s leave out the opening cysteine and the closing phenylalanine or tryptophan. Only some rows state a clone size, as once, few, many or a class for expanded clones.

>TRBJ2-1|NA|TRBV30
AWSGSGGECEQF
>TRBJ2-1|NA|TRBV5-1
ASSLGGGGGNEQF
>TRBJ1-6|NA|TRBV30
AWSGQGFSPLH
>TRBJ1-6|NA|TRBV11-2
ASSLGGVGNSPLH
>TRBJ2-3|once|TRBV29-1
SVEEGAVDTQY
>TRBJ1-5|few|TRBV6-5
ASSYQGPTSNQPQH
>TRBJ2-1|NA|TRBV18
ASSQGQIVDNEQF
>TRBJ1-1|once|TRBV2
ASSENQRKAF
>TRBJ2-1|NA|TRBV30
AWSVPGDEQF
>TRBJ1-2|NA|TRBV9
ASTTGQAYGYT
>TRBJ1-5|once|TRBV6-5
ASRSGQPQH
>TRBJ1-4|NA|TRBV27
ASSWTASPEKLF
>TRBJ1-4|NA|TRBV4-1
ASSQDATLQLF
>TRBJ1-5|NA|TRBV2
ASGGNYNQPQH
>TRBJ2-5|NA|TRBV5-1
ASSLAADVGAETQY
>TRBJ2-5|NA|TRBV4-2
ASSLPGGKETQY
>TRBJ1-2|NA|TRBV4-1
ASSQESRTGYT
>TRBJ2-5|NA|TRBV2
ASSQDRGLETQY
>TRBJ1-1|NA|TRBV13
ASSLRGAVNTEAF
>TRBJ1-4|NA|TRBV29-1
SGGTATKLF
>TRBJ1-2|NA|TRBV29-1
SVPEVNYGYT